This T cell receptor (beta chain) was profiled in a study of regulatory T cells in long-lasting Graves disease. General observations from the study: The small sample size may have reduced accuracy. Persistent Graves' cases showed lower TCR diversity than newly diagnosed cases.

The germline V gene has CDR1 SGHVS and CDR2 FQNEAQ. This CDR3 is 15 amino acids long. The ends lost 4 bases at V and 5 bases at J; junction bases unmatched: 7. To make TCR beta libraries, researchers used iRepertoire HTBI primers and Arm-PCR of CDR3 regions. TCRdb itself ran the multiplex PCR reads through MiXCR, one entry per CDR3 protein. The sample lists about 380,000 distinct CDR3 sequences; around a sixth were seen once. This clonotype was detected a few times. Its target is not known. Documented time point: newly diagnosed GD, antithyroid drugs for less than 3 months. Following extraction of RNA from PBMCs, that RNA was used to make the TCR library.

Specimen: peripheral blood mononuclear cells (PBMCs), collected at new diagnosis, from a patient treated with antithyroid drugs. The J gene is TRBJ2-2, the V gene TRBV7-8; 7 bases line up with TRBD2. The clonotype comes from a female donor with Graves disease. Here the CDR3 DNA reads TGTGCCAGCAGCTCGCGCGGGGGTGGGACCGGGGAGCTGTTTTTT. Translated, it gives CASSSRGGGTGELFF.